These 31 T cell receptor beta chains came from one sample sequenced in a study of blood T cells in healthy people across ages. A second about 7 to 11 cycle PCR used barcoded and J-beta primers. MiXCR was run by TCRdb on the 5' RACE reads, yielding one entry per CDR3 protein. The repertoire holds under 750,000 distinct CDR3 sequences, with more than 45% as singletons. Material: blood. The receptor set was obtained from a man older than 75 in good health.

CDR3 sequence (DNA): TGCAGTGCTAGAGATGGAGGAGGGCTAGCGGGAGAAGAGACCCAGTACTTC. The encoded protein is CSARDGGGLAGEETQYF. V gene TRBV20-1 combines with J gene TRBJ2-5; TRBD2 matches 10 bases. CDR1 and CDR2 from the germline V gene are DFQATT and SNEGSKA (reference sequence). Trimming removed 0 bases from V and 3 bases from J; junction bases left unmatched: 10. CDR3 length: 17 amino acids.

This clonotype was observed a handful of times. V and J are TRBV20-1 and TRBJ2-5, with unresolved D. The CDR3 totals 15 residues. Germline loops: CDR1 DFQATT, CDR2 SNEGSKA (reference sequence). V lost 3 bases to trimming and J lost 5 bases, with 19 bases between them. The CDR3 loop reads CSASFVGINGETQYF. The CDR3 region has the DNA TGCAGTGCTAGTTTCGTGGGCATAAACGGGGAGACCCAGTACTTC.

The chain couples TRBV24-1 to TRBJ2-7, with 9 positions matching TRBD2. The CDR3 loop spans 17 amino acids. Germline lookup yields CDR1 KGHDR and CDR2 SFDVKD. Trimming took 0 bases from V and 0 from J; bases not matched to a gene: 5. The CDR3 DNA reads as TGTGCCACCAGTGATTTGAGGCGGGAGGGCTCCTCCTACGAGCAGTACTTC. Translating it yields CATSDLRREGSSYEQYF.

The V call is TRBV7-2, the J call TRBJ2-5; D is uncertain. The last part of the DNA fits TRBJ2-1 better; the J call may be wrong. The CDR3 is 13 residues long. The germline V gene has CDR1 SGHTA and CDR2 FQGNSA. The CDR3 nucleotides read TGTGCCAGCAGCTTCACTTACCAAGAGACCCAGTTCTTC. Translation gives CASSFTYQETQFF.

Note on this clonotype: Germline and junction disagree at one end, which may indicate a read error. This chain connects TRBV12-3 or TRBV12-4 to TRBJ2-3, with a weak D call TRBD1 (6 bases). The CDR3 runs 15 residues. The CDR3 loop is CVSSLALGADYTQYF. The CDR3 bases are TGTGTCAGCAGTTTAGCGCTGGGGGCGGATTATACGCAGTATTTT.

Concerning this clonotype itself: A much larger clone differs by one base, so this may be a read error. The gene calls are TRBV7-9 and TRBJ2-7; a possible D gene is TRBD2 (5 bases). The J call may be incorrect, as the DNA end agrees better with TRBJ2-5. The length of the CDR3 is 15 residues. In germline, CDR1 is SEHNR, CDR2 FQNEAQ (reference sequence). The CDR3 region has the DNA TGTGCCAGCAGCTTAGCGGGAGTTCCGGGAGAGACCCAGTACTTC. It yields the protein CASSLAGVPGETQYF.

The V call is TRBV18, the J call TRBJ1-5, with TRBD1 as a possible D gene (6 bases). Germline V lookup: CDR1 KGHSH, CDR2 LQKENI. This CDR3 has 15 amino acids. V was cut by 6 bases and J by 3 bases, with 15 bases left in between. This CDR3 is CASSHGQINNQPQHF. The CDR3, as DNA: TGTGCCAGCTCCCACGGACAGATTAACAATCAGCCCCAGCATTTT. The whole variable domain, remainder taken from reference TRBV18 and TRBJ1-5, is NAGVMQNPRHLVRRRGQEARLRCSPMKGHSHVYWYRQLPEEGLKFMVYLQKENIIDESGMPKERFSAEFPKEGPSILRIQQVVRGDSAAYFCASSHGQINNQPQHFGDGTRLSIL.

The gene calls are TRBV2 and TRBJ2-1; a weak D match, TRBD2 (6 bases). V was pared by 1 base and J by 0 bases, with 7 bases between. Germline values: CDR1 SNHLY, CDR2 FYNNEI. The CDR3 runs 15 residues. CDR3 region: CASSEVGGSYNEQFF. DNA for the CDR3: TGTGCCAGCAGTGAAGTGGGAGGCTCCTACAATGAGCAGTTCTTC.

The chain employs TRBV14 and TRBJ2-6, with D possibly matching TRBD2 (5 bases). Trimming removed 1 base from V and 10 bases from J, with 5 bases in between. This CDR3 is built from 12 residues. Germline lookup yields CDR1 SGHDN and CDR2 FVKESK. The CDR3 sequence is CASSQAGNVLTF. CDR3 nucleotide sequence: TGTGCCAGCAGCCAAGCGGGGAACGTCCTGACTTTC.

This chain uses TRBV20-1 with TRBJ2-1; 7 bases map to TRBD2. Germline V gene lookup returns CDR1 DFQATT and CDR2 SNEGSKA (reference sequence). The V segment lost 3 bases and the J segment 2 bases; nucleotides outside the gene matches: 4. The CDR3 contains 14 residues. The CDR3 DNA sequence: TGCAGTGCTAGCCCCGGACTAGCCTACAATGAGCAGTTCTTC. It yields the protein CSASPGLAYNEQFF.

At least ten counts were recorded for this clonotype. The gene calls are TRBV2 and TRBJ2-3, with 7 bases lining up with TRBD1. V shed 7 bases and J 4 bases; nucleotides not matched to a gene: 8. Germline V gene lookup returns CDR1 SNHLY and CDR2 FYNNEI. The CDR3 covers 14 residues. This CDR3 reads CASTPGQVSDTQYF. CDR3 DNA: TGTGCCAGCACTCCCGGACAGGTCTCAGATACGCAGTATTTT. The whole variable domain, filled in from reference TRBV2 and TRBJ2-3, reads EPEVTQTPSHQVTQMGQEVILRCVPISNHLYFYWYRQILGQKVEFLVSFYNNEISEKSEIFDDQFSVERPDGSNFTLKIRSTKLEDSAMYFCASTPGQVSDTQYFGPGTRLTVL.

This clonotype was counted ten times or more. The chain employs TRBV6-6 and TRBJ2-5; D is unresolved. CDR1 MNHNY and CDR2 SVGAGI come from the germline V gene (reference sequence). The CDR3 consists of 14 residues. V lost 0 bases, J lost 3 bases, and 8 bases lay in between. The CDR3 reads CASSYSGREETQYF. The CDR3 DNA follows: TGTGCCAGCAGTTACTCAGGCCGCGAAGAGACCCAGTACTTC.

J is TRBJ2-4 and V is TRBV6-5; a possible D gene is TRBD2 (5 bases). V lost 2 bases and J lost 5, with 22 bases in between. The CDR3 loop spans 18 amino acids. CDR1 and CDR2 (germline): MNHEY, SVGAGI. For the CDR3, the DNA is TGTGCCAGCAGTTACACTCCCTCTTTATTCGGGATCGAAAACATTCAGTACTTC. As protein: CASSYTPSLFGIENIQYF.

On this clonotype: This may stem from a read error, because a much larger clone lies one nucleotide away. V is TRBV6-6 and J is TRBJ2-3; D is perhaps TRBD1 (5 bases). Germline lookup yields CDR1 MNHNY and CDR2 SVGAGI (reference sequence). The CDR3 spans 14 residues. CDR3 sequence: CTSSYGGAQYTQYF. The CDR3 DNA reads TGTACCAGCAGTTACGGTGGGGCCCAATATACGCAGTATTTT.

This rearrangement joins TRBV24-1 to TRBJ1-5; no firm D call. Germline V lookup: CDR1 KGHDR, CDR2 SFDVKD. The CDR3 sequence is 12 residues long. Trimming removed 4 bases from V and 7 bases from J, with 7 bases in between. The CDR3 DNA sequence: TGTGCCACCAGTGACGTAGGACAGCCCCAGCATTTT. Protein: CATSDVGQPQHF.

The chain links TRBV7-9 to TRBJ2-1; D gene unclear. Germline loops: CDR1 SEHNR, CDR2 FQNEAQ (reference sequence). Trimming shortened V by 3 bases and J by 8 bases, and 8 bases separated the two germline ends. This CDR3 region has 12 residues. In DNA form, the CDR3 reads TGTGCCAGCAGCTTCGTGTATGATGAGCAGTTCTTC. This gives the protein CASSFVYDEQFF.

The V and J genes are TRBV7-9 and TRBJ1-1; D gene uncertain. V shed 1 base and J shed 0 bases, with 9 bases lying between them. Germline V gene lookup returns CDR1 SEHNR and CDR2 FQNEAQ (reference sequence). The CDR3 is 15 residues long. CDR3 sequence reads: CASSLDLTVNTEAFF. Written as DNA, the CDR3 is TGTGCCAGCAGCTTAGATCTCACCGTGAACACTGAAGCTTTCTTT. Variable domain in full (rest from reference TRBV7-9 and TRBJ1-1): DTGVSQNPRHKITKRGQNVTFRCDPISEHNRLYWYRQTLGQGPEFLTYFQNEAQLEKSRLLSDRFSAERPKGSFSTLEIQRTEQGDSAMYLCASSLDLTVNTEAFFGQGTRLTVV.

The chain couples TRBV5-1 to TRBJ1-4; possibly TRBD1 for D (6 bases). The V end was cut by 4 bases, the J end by 5 bases, with 9 bases between. Germline V lookup: CDR1 SGHRS, CDR2 YFSETQ. The CDR3 extends over 13 amino acids. CDR3 sequence (DNA): TGCGCCAGCAGCGCGGGACACAATGAAAAACTGTTTTTT. Its translation: CASSAGHNEKLFF. Using reference TRBV5-1 and TRBJ1-4 for the parts outside the CDR3, the full variable domain is KAGVTQTPRYLIKTRGQQVTLSCSPISGHRSVSWYQQTPGQGLQFLFEYFSETQRNKGNFPGRFSGRQFSNSRSEMNVSTLELGDSALYLCASSAGHNEKLFFGSGTQLSVL.

This clonotype has a handful of counts. The chain couples TRBV7-9 to TRBJ2-3, with 9 bases lining up with TRBD2. Germline values: CDR1 SEHNR, CDR2 FQNEAQ (reference sequence). The CDR3 totals 19 residues. Germline trimming cut 0 bases from V and 0 bases from J; bases unmatched to any gene: 10. CDR3 DNA sequence: TGTGCCAGCAGCTTAGCCCGGAGCGGGAGGCGGTCTAGCACAGATACGCAGTATTTT. Amino acid sequence: CASSLARSGRRSSTDTQYF.

The chain carries TRBV20-1 and TRBJ2-1; 7 positions agree with TRBD1. The ends lost 6 bases at V and 6 bases at J; junction bases unmatched: 17. There are 16 residues in the CDR3. Germline lookup yields CDR1 DFQATT and CDR2 SNEGSKA (reference sequence). The CDR3 reads CSAETQTGQALNEQFF. CDR3 nucleotide sequence: TGCAGTGCCGAAACGCAAACCGGACAGGCCCTCAATGAGCAGTTCTTC.

This clonotype was counted between two and nine times. The chain links TRBV7-2 to TRBJ1-2, with D perhaps matching TRBD1 (6 bases). Germline loops: CDR1 SGHTA, CDR2 FQGNSA. The CDR3 runs 12 residues. The V end lost 4 bases, the J end lost 12 bases, and 15 bases lay between the germline ends. The CDR3 nucleotides read TGTGCCAGCAGCTCCGGGACACCCATTAACACCTTC. Translation: CASSSGTPINTF.

The chain uses TRBV7-2 and TRBJ2-3; D unclear. Trimming stripped 5 bases from V and 7 bases from J, with 16 bases between. CDR3 length: 14 residues. Germline V gene data show CDR1 as SGHTA and CDR2 as FQGNSA. The CDR3 region is CASSLEVATNTQYF. CDR3 nucleotides: TGTGCCAGCAGCCTCGAAGTGGCTACCAATACGCAGTATTTT.

The V call is TRBV20-1, the J call TRBJ1-5; D gene ambiguous. The CDR3 loop spans 16 amino acids. CDR1 and CDR2 from the germline V gene are DFQATT and SNEGSKA (reference sequence). V lost 0 bases, J lost 0 bases, and 12 bases lay in between. The CDR3 DNA reads TGCAGTGCTAGAGATATGGCCAGGAATAGCAATCAGCCCCAGCATTTT. It is translated as CSARDMARNSNQPQHF.

The V call is TRBV24-1, the J call TRBJ2-5; no firm D call. CDR3 length equals 13 residues. V gave up 5 bases and J gave up 0 bases, with 6 bases separating them. The germline V gene encodes CDR1 KGHDR and CDR2 SFDVKD. The DNA of the CDR3 is TGTGCCACCAGTGGGAGTCACCAAGAGACCCAGTACTTC. Its protein product is CATSGSHQETQYF.

This chain joins TRBV3-1 and TRBJ2-2; TRBD2 aligns across 7 bases. The CDR3 covers 16 residues. Unmatched junction bases numbered 1, after V lost 0 bases and J lost 0 bases. Germline V gene data show CDR1 as LGHDT and CDR2 as YNNKEL (reference sequence). The DNA for the CDR3 is TGTGCCAGCAGCCAAGATGGGGGGGCGAACACCGGGGAGCTGTTTTTT. This encodes CASSQDGGANTGELFF.

This clonotype was observed a few times. One junction end does not reproduce the germline sequence, and a read error may be involved. J is TRBJ2-1 and V is TRBV7-7, with 8 nucleotides matching TRBD1. CDR3 length: 15 amino acids. Germline CDR1 reads SSHAT; CDR2 reads FNYEAQ (reference sequence). The CDR3 sequence: CASSAGQASYNEQFF. The CDR3 DNA reads TGTGCTAGCAGCGCGGGACAGGCCTCCTACAATGAGCAGTTCTTC.

The chain links TRBV6-5 to TRBJ1-5; 7 bases are shared with TRBD1. This CDR3 is built from 15 residues. V lost 4 bases, J lost 0 bases, and 3 bases stayed unmatched. CDR1 is MNHEY and CDR2 is SVGAGI in the germline V gene. As DNA, the CDR3 is TGTGCCAGCAGTTTGACAGGGAATAGCAATCAGCCCCAGCATTTT. This encodes CASSLTGNSNQPQHF.

J is TRBJ1-1 and V is TRBV27; TRBD1 agrees at 8 bases. The trim removed 5 bases at V and 6 bases at J, leaving 14 bases unmatched. The CDR3 runs to 16 residues. Germline assignment: CDR1 MNHEY and CDR2 SMNVEV (reference sequence). CDR3 sequence (DNA): TGTGCCAGCAGTCCCTACCCGGACAGGGCTGGCGCTGAAGCTTTCTTT. Translation: CASSPYPDRAGAEAFF.

This clonotype has a handful of counts. The chain couples TRBV6-2 or TRBV6-3 to TRBJ2-7; 9 positions match TRBD2. The trim removed 6 bases at V and 0 bases at J, leaving 3 bases unmatched. This CDR3 is built from 14 residues. Germline loops: CDR1 MNHEY, CDR2 SVGEGT. The CDR3: CASRRAGGSYEQYF. CDR3 DNA sequence: TGTGCCAGCAGAAGAGCGGGAGGCTCCTACGAGCAGTACTTC.

In this sample, this clonotype turned up once. The chain combines TRBV9 with TRBJ2-2; D is undetermined. In germline, CDR1 is SGDLS, CDR2 YYNGEE. The V gene lost 7 bases and the J gene lost 1 base, with 5 bases spanning the gap. The CDR3 length is 12 residues. The CDR3 coding sequence is TGTGCCAGCGGGCGGAACACCGGGGAGCTGTTTTTT. This codes for CASGRNTGELFF. The variable domain in full, completed from reference TRBV9 and TRBJ2-2, reads DSGVTQTPKHLITATGQRVTLRCSPRSGDLSVYWYQQSLDQGLQFLIQYYNGEERAKGNILERFSAQQFPDLHSELNLSSLELGDSALYFCASGRNTGELFFGEGSRLTVL.

The chain joins TRBV4-2 to TRBJ2-5, with 9 bases fitting TRBD2. V gave up 1 base and J gave up 11 bases; unmatched junction bases: 11. Germline CDR1 LGHNA, CDR2 YNFKEQ. The CDR3 has 15 residues. The CDR3 DNA follows: TGTGCCAGCAGCCAAGGATCTAGCGGGGACAATGAGCAGTACTTC. Protein sequence: CASSQGSSGDNEQYF.